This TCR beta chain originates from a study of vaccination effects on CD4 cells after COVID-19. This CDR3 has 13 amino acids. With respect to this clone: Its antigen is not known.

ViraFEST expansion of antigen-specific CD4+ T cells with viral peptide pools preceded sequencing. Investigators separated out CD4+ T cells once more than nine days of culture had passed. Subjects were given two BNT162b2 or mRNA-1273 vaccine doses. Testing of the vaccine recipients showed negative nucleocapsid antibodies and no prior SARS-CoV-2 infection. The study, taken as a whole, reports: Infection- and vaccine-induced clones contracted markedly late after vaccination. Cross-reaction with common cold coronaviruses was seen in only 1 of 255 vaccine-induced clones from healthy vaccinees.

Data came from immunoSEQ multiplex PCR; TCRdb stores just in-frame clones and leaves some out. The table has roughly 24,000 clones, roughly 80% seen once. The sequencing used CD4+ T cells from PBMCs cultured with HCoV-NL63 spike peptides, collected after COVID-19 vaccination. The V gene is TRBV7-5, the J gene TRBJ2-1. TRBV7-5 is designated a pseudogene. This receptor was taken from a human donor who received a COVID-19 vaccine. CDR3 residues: CARSRMPPHEQFF. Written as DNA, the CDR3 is TGTGCCAGAAGCCGAATGCCCCCTCATGAGCAGTTCTTC.